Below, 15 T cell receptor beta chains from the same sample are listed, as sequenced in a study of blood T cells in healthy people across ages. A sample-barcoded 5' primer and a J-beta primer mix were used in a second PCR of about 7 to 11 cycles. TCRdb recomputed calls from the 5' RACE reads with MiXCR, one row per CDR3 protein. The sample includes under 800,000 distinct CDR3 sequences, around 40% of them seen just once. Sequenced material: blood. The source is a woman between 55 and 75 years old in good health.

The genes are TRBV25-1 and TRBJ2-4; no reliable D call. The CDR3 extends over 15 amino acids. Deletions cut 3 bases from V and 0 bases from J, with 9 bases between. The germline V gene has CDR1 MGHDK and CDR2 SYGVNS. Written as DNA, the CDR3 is TGTGCCAGCAGTGACTCAGCTCTAGCCAAAAACATTCAGTACTTC. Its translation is CASSDSALAKNIQYF.

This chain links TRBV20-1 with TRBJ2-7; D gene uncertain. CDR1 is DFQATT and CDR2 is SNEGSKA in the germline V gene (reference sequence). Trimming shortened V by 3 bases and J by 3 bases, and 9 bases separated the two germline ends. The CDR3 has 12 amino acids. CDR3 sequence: CSASGRHYEQYF. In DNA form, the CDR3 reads TGCAGTGCTAGTGGCAGACACTACGAGCAGTACTTC.

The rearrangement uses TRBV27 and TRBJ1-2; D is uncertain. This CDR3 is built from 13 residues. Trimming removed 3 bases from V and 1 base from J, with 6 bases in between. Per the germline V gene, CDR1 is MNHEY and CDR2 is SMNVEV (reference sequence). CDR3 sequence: CASSFSVNYGYTF. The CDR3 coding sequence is TGTGCCAGCAGTTTTTCAGTTAACTATGGCTACACCTTC.

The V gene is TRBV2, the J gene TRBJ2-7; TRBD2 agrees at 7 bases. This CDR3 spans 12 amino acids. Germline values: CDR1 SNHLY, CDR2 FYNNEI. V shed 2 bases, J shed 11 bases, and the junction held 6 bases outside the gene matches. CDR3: CASSEQLAGEYF. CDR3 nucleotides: TGTGCCAGCAGTGAACAACTCGCGGGAGAGTACTTC.

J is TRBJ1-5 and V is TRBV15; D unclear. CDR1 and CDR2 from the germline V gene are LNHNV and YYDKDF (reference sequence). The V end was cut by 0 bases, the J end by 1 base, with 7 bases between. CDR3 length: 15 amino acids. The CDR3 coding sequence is TGTGCCACCAGCAGAGATTTGAGGAGCAATCAGCCCCAGCATTTT. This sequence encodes CATSRDLRSNQPQHF.

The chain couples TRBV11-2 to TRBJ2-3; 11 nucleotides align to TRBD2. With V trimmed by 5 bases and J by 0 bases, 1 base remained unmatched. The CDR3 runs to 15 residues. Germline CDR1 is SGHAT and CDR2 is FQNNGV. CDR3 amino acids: CASSGTSGSTDTQYF. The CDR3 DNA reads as TGTGCCAGCAGCGGGACTAGCGGTAGCACAGATACGCAGTATTTT.

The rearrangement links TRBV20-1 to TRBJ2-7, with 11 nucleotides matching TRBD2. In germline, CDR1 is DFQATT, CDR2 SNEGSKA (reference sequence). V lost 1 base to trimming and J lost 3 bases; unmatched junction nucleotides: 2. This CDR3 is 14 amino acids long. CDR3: CSARGLAGLYEQYF. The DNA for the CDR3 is TGCAGTGCTAGAGGACTAGCGGGGCTCTACGAGCAGTACTTC.

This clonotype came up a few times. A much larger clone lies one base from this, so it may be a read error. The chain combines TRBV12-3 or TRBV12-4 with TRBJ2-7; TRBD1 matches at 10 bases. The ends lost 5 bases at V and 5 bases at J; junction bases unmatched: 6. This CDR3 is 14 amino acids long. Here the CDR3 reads CASSARQGADEQYF. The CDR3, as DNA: TGTGCCAGCAGTGCCCGACAGGGGGCAGACGAGCAGTACTTC.

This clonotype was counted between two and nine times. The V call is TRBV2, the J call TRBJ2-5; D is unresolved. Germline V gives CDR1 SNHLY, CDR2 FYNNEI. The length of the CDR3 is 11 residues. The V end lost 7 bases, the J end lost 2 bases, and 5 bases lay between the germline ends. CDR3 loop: CASTEQETQYF. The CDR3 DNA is TGTGCCAGCACGGAACAAGAGACCCAGTACTTC.

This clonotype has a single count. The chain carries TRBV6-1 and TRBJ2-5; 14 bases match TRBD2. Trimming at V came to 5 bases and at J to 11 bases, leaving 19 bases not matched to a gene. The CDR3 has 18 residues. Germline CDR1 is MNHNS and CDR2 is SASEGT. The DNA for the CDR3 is TGTGCCAGCAGTCGACTAGCGGGAGGGTCCCCGTTCGACAATGAGCAGTACTTC. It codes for CASSRLAGGSPFDNEQYF.

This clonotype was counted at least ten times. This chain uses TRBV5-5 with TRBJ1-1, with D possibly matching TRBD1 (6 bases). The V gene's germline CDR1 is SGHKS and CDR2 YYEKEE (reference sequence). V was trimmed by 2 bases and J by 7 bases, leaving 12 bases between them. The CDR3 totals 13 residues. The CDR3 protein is CASSLEGHREAFF. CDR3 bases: TGTGCCAGCAGCTTAGAGGGACATCGTGAAGCTTTCTTT.

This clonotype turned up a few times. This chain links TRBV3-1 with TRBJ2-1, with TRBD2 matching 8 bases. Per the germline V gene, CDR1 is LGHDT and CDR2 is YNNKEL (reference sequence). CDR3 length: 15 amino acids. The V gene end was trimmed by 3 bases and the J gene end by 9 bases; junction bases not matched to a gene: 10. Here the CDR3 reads CASSQLRGAEGEQFF. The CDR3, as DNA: TGTGCCAGCAGCCAGCTGCGGGGGGCAGAAGGTGAGCAGTTCTTC.

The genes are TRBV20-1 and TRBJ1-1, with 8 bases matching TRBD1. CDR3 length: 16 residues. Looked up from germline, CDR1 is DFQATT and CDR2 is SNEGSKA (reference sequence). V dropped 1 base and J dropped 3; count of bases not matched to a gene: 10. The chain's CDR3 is CSARGPLLRGHTEAFF. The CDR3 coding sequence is TGCAGTGCTAGAGGACCACTACTCAGGGGGCACACTGAAGCTTTCTTT.

CDR3: CSASAGGYTF. CDR3 nucleotides: TGCAGTGCTAGTGCAGGGGGGTACACCTTC. The chain joins TRBV20-1 to TRBJ1-2, with TRBD1 identical over 7 bases. Trimming cost V 3 bases and J 11 bases; bases outside gene matches: 3. CDR1 and CDR2 (germline): DFQATT, SNEGSKA (reference sequence). The CDR3 spans 10 residues.

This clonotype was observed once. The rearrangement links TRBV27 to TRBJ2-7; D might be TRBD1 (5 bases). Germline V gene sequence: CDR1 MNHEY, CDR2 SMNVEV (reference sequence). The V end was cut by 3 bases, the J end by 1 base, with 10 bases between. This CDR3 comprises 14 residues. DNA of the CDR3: TGTGCCAGCAGTTTGAACAGGCAGTCCTACGAGCAGTACTTC. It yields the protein CASSLNRQSYEQYF.